Presented here are 3 T cell receptor beta chains from one specimen sequenced in a study of blood T cell repertoires in COVID-19 (dated by TCRdb to about 2020). Libraries came from the immunoSEQ multiplex PCR assay. TCRdb holds this immuneACCESS table with in-frame rearrangements only. Some clones are missing; in checked studies, unresolved V genes explain under half, and the rest has no known cause. For this sample the table gives roughly 34,000 clones, of which approximately 90% were detected only once. The ten largest make up roughly 24% of the sample. The sequencing sample was made of peripheral blood. The receptors originated from a woman older than 75 with active or convalescent COVID-19.

The gene calls are TRBV28 and TRBJ2-5; 7 positions match TRBD1. Per the germline V gene, CDR1 is MDHEN and CDR2 is SYDVKM. Unmatched junction bases numbered 14, after V lost 1 base and J lost 3 bases. The CDR3 totals 18 residues. For the CDR3, the DNA is TGTGCCAGCAGTTTATCCCCCTCTCTCGGGACAGTCAAAGAGACCCAGTACTTC. It yields the protein CASSLSPSLGTVKETQYF.

This sequence joins TRBV3-1 (or the pseudogene TRBV3-2) and TRBJ1-6, with D perhaps TRBD1 (5 bases). This CDR3 contains 16 residues. Trimming took 1 base from V and 6 from J, leaving 13 bases between them. CDR1 LGHDT and CDR2 YNNKEL come from the germline V gene (reference sequence). CDR3 nucleotide sequence: TGTGCCAGCAGCCAAGGGGGGGGTGGGCGTAATTCACCCCTCCACTTT. It is translated as CASSQGGGGRNSPLHF.

The CDR3, as DNA: TGTGCCAGCAGTGAACCAGGGGGAACTAGTCAGCCCCAGCATTTT. The encoded protein is CASSEPGGTSQPQHF. This chain joins TRBV25-1 and TRBJ1-5, with 7 bases identical to TRBD1. Germline CDR1 and CDR2: MGHDK and SYGVNS. Trimming at V came to 2 bases and at J to 6 bases, leaving 7 bases not matched to a gene. The length of the CDR3 is 15 residues.